This T cell receptor (beta chain) is drawn from a study of T-cell reconstitution after alpha-beta-depleted transplantation in children listed by TCRdb under 2016. Study-level background: The study quantitatively tracked T-cell immune reconstitution after TCRalphabeta/CD19-depleted allogeneic hematopoietic cell transplantation in children using TCR repertoire profiling. Findings and caveats that apply to the study as a whole: Hyperexpanded clone frequencies declined over subsequent months; after one year, T-cell counts and TCRbeta diversity were mostly attributed to newly produced T cells. The high TCRbeta diversity at day 60 in some patients was ascribed to recipient T cells and intrathymic progenitors that had survived conditioning. Apparently early alphabetaT-cell count recovery about two months after transplant reportedly relied on only several hundred rapidly expanded clones derived from non-depleted graft cells.

The treatment or condition label on this specimen signifies: allogeneic hematopoietic cell transplantation with graft depleted of TCRalphabeta T cells and CD19 B cells. TCRalphabeta/CD19-depleted allogeneic hematopoietic cell grafts were given to the transplant recipients, all of whom were children. Comments on this clonotype: The clone's antigen remains unknown. Per-nucleotide qualities are absent, and no much larger clonotype sits a single base away.

The library relied on PCR. The instrument given in TCRdb is Illumina HiSeq 2500. TCR libraries were prepared with molecular barcoding, using unique molecular identifiers to normalize TCRbeta repertoire quantification. TCRdb cleaned the public reads at Q25 with fastp, built clones with MiXCR and kept in-frame beta chains. Rows with one shared CDR3 protein collapse into an entry with the most common genes and DNA. For this sample there are 700,000 to 950,000 distinct CDR3 sequences; less than 20% appear just once. The ten biggest clones cover 5% of the sample. The CDR3 covers 18 residues, taking in both the cysteine and the phenylalanine. CDR3 DNA only is kept here, 54 bases in frame from base 1. The germline V gene (reference sequence) yields MNHEY for CDR1 and SMNVEV for CDR2. Germline trimming: 6 bases from V, 0 bases from J; junction bases outside gene matches: 7.

The sequence links TRBV27 to TRBJ2-1; 14 central nucleotides agree with TRBD2. The material was PBMCs, mostly from graft donor cells, obtained 360 days after TCRalphabeta/CD19-depleted stem cell transplant. The sequence came from a male patient younger than 18 who had a stem cell transplant for acute lymphoblastic leukemia, so the T cells may come from the graft donor. The CDR3 region: CASRTSGRGSSSYNEQFF. The DNA sequence follows: TGTGCCAGCAGGACTAGCGGGAGGGGATCAAGCTCCTACAATGAGCAGTTCTTC.